Listed here are 26 T cell receptor beta chains from one sample, sequenced in a study of technical replicates of blood from a few donors. Clones were sequenced by immunoSEQ multiplex PCR, and TCRdb holds only the in-frame ones, with some missing. The table shows around 68,000 clones, with under 98% occurring only once. Material for sequencing was T cells isolated from PBMCs. All receptors derive from a human donor in good health.

V and J are TRBV6-1 and TRBJ2-5; tentative D call: TRBD2 (6 bases). This CDR3 is built from 13 residues. The ends were cut back, 6 bases at V and 2 bases at J, with 10 bases in the middle. In germline, CDR1 is MNHNS, CDR2 SASEGT. The DNA of the CDR3 is TGTGCCAGCAGGAGTGGGGGGCAAGAGACCCAGTACTTC. This gives the protein CASRSGGQETQYF.

The V gene is TRBV7-9, the J gene TRBJ2-7; weak D call: TRBD2 (6 bases). CDR1 is SEHNR and CDR2 is FQNEAQ in the germline V gene (reference sequence). The CDR3 sequence is 14 residues long. The V end lost 1 base, the J end lost 1 base, and 8 bases lay between the germline ends. The CDR3 sequence is CASSLDGGSYEQYF. CDR3 DNA sequence: TGTGCCAGCAGCTTAGACGGGGGATCCTACGAGCAGTACTTC. Complete variable domain (other parts from reference TRBV7-9 and TRBJ2-7): DTGVSQNPRHKITKRGQNVTFRCDPISEHNRLYWYRQTLGQGPEFLTYFQNEAQLEKSRLLSDRFSAERPKGSFSTLEIQRTEQGDSAMYLCASSLDGGSYEQYFGPGTRLTVT.

The CDR3 region has the DNA TGCGCCAGCGATGGACAGGGAGGGTATGGCTACACCTTC. This translates into CASDGQGGYGYTF. The chain couples TRBV5-1 to TRBJ1-2; 8 bases line up with TRBD1. The V and J ends lost 7 bases and 5 bases, in that order; junction bases with no gene match: 7. CDR1 SGHRS and CDR2 YFSETQ come from the germline V gene. CDR3 length equals 13 residues. The full variable domain, its missing parts supplied by reference TRBV5-1 and TRBJ1-2, is KAGVTQTPRYLIKTRGQQVTLSCSPISGHRSVSWYQQTPGQGLQFLFEYFSETQRNKGNFPGRFSGRQFSNSRSEMNVSTLELGDSALYLCASDGQGGYGYTFGSGTRLTVV.

The V and J genes are TRBV7-3 and TRBJ2-1, with 10 bases fitting TRBD2. This CDR3 has 15 residues. CDR1 and CDR2 from the germline V gene are SGHTA and FQGTGA. V shed 1 base, J shed 4 bases, and the junction held 1 base outside the gene matches. The CDR3 loop is CASSLRLAGYNEQFF. CDR3 nucleotides: TGTGCCAGCAGCTTAAGACTAGCGGGTTACAATGAGCAGTTCTTC.

V is TRBV7-6 and J is TRBJ2-3, with TRBD1 matching over 10 bases. The CDR3 sequence is 16 residues long. Germline CDR1 SGHVS, CDR2 FNYEAQ. Trimming removed 2 bases from V and 3 bases from J; junction bases left unmatched: 5. The CDR3 loop is CASSLLPGQGTDTQYF. In nucleotides, the CDR3 is TGTGCCAGCAGCTTACTACCGGGACAGGGGACAGATACGCAGTATTTT.

V is TRBV7-9 and J is TRBJ2-3; D ambiguous. Trimming pared 1 base from V and 2 bases from J, leaving 7 bases between. This CDR3 has 14 amino acids. Germline assignment: CDR1 SEHNR and CDR2 FQNEAQ (reference sequence). CDR3 coding DNA: TGTGCCAGCAGCTTAGACAGAAACACAGATACGCAGTATTTT. Encoded protein: CASSLDRNTDTQYF.

The V call is TRBV7-2, the J call TRBJ2-5; 11 bases are a match to TRBD2. This CDR3 comprises 15 residues. V lost 3 bases and J lost 4; bases outside the gene matches: 4. Germline V lookup: CDR1 SGHTA, CDR2 FQGNSA. In DNA form, the CDR3 reads TGTGCCAGCAGCTTCACTAGCGGGAGTGGAGAGACCCAGTACTTC. This codes for CASSFTSGSGETQYF.

The chain recombines TRBV7-9 with TRBJ1-4; a weak D match, TRBD1 (5 bases). This CDR3 is 16 amino acids long. CDR1 SEHNR and CDR2 FQNEAQ come from the germline V gene (reference sequence). V lost 1 base, J lost 8 bases, and 17 bases lay in between. The CDR3 loop is CASSLGVGGSEEKLFF. CDR3 coding DNA: TGTGCCAGCAGCTTAGGAGTCGGGGGATCAGAGGAAAAACTGTTTTTT.

The rearrangement joins TRBV7-9 to TRBJ1-1, with D possibly matching TRBD1 (5 bases). CDR1 is SEHNR and CDR2 is FQNEAQ in the germline V gene (reference sequence). This CDR3 is 14 amino acids long. V lost 6 bases, J lost 1 base, and 12 bases lay in between. Here the CDR3 reads CASSYQGSNTEAFF. The CDR3 DNA is TGTGCCAGCAGTTACCAGGGATCGAACACTGAAGCTTTCTTT. The full variable domain, its missing parts supplied by reference TRBV7-9 and TRBJ1-1, is DTGVSQNPRHKITKRGQNVTFRCDPISEHNRLYWYRQTLGQGPEFLTYFQNEAQLEKSRLLSDRFSAERPKGSFSTLEIQRTEQGDSAMYLCASSYQGSNTEAFFGQGTRLTVV.

The V and J genes are TRBV30 and TRBJ2-3; 11 positions agree with TRBD2. V was pared by 0 bases and J by 4 bases, with 0 bases of the junction left unmatched. CDR1 and CDR2 (germline): GTSNPN, SVGIG (reference sequence). The CDR3 runs 14 residues. This CDR3 reads CAWSVLAGADTQYF. The CDR3 DNA is TGTGCCTGGAGTGTACTAGCGGGAGCAGATACGCAGTATTTT.

The chain combines TRBV4-1 with TRBJ1-1; D ambiguous. CDR1 and CDR2 (germline): MGHRA, YSYEKL. With 0 bases removed from V and 0 bases from J, the gap between germline ends came to 8 bases. This CDR3 spans 15 amino acids. The CDR3 reads CASSQDASLNTEAFF. Written as DNA, the CDR3 is TGCGCCAGCAGCCAAGATGCTAGTCTGAACACTGAAGCTTTCTTT.

The chain uses TRBV6-1 and TRBJ1-6, with D possibly TRBD1 on 5 matching bases. Germline V gives CDR1 MNHNS, CDR2 SASEGT. The V end lost 3 bases, the J end lost 0 bases, and 9 bases lay between the germline ends. There are 16 residues in the CDR3. The CDR3 coding sequence is TGTGCCAGCAGTGAGGACACCTACTCCTATAATTCACCCCTCCACTTT. It encodes CASSEDTYSYNSPLHF.

The genes are TRBV10-1 and TRBJ2-7; 8 positions agree with TRBD2. CDR1 is WNHNN, CDR2 SYGVQD, per germline (reference sequence). The V and J ends lost 3 bases and 5 bases, in that order; junction bases with no gene match: 3. CDR3 length: 13 residues. CDR3 nucleotide sequence: TGCGCCAGCAGTGATAGCGGGACCCACGAGCAGTACTTC. Protein product: CASSDSGTHEQYF.

This chain joins TRBV4-1 and TRBJ1-2, with 8 bases aligning to TRBD1. The J segment lost 3 bases and the V segment lost 4 bases, leaving 10 bases of the junction unmatched. The germline gives CDR1 MGHRA, CDR2 YSYEKL. The CDR3 has 16 residues. The CDR3 spells CASSRMGTGEYYGYTF. CDR3 sequence (DNA): TGCGCCAGCAGCCGCATGGGGACAGGTGAATACTATGGCTACACCTTC.

The genes are TRBV9 and TRBJ1-4, with D tentatively TRBD1 (6 bases). From germline, CDR1 is SGDLS and CDR2 YYNGEE. Trimming stripped 3 bases from V and 8 bases from J, with 17 bases between. The CDR3 contains 15 residues. The CDR3 sequence: CASSATFRQAEKLFF. CDR3 coding DNA: TGTGCCAGCAGCGCAACCTTTCGACAGGCCGAAAAACTGTTTTTT.

This rearrangement joins TRBV5-1 to TRBJ2-1, with 11 bases aligning to TRBD2. Germline values: CDR1 SGHRS, CDR2 YFSETQ. The CDR3 extends over 15 amino acids. J was trimmed by 6 bases and V by 4 bases; bases with no gene match: 6. The CDR3: CASSPSTSGSNEQFF. CDR3 DNA: TGCGCCAGCAGCCCCTCCACTAGCGGGAGCAATGAGCAGTTCTTC.

The V gene is TRBV9, the J gene TRBJ2-2; 8 bases are shared with TRBD1. CDR1 is SGDLS, CDR2 YYNGEE, per germline. The V gene end was trimmed by 5 bases and the J gene end by 1 base; junction bases not matched to a gene: 1. This CDR3 has 14 amino acids. Here the CDR3 DNA reads TGTGCCAGCAGGGGGACAGGGAACACCGGGGAGCTGTTTTTT. This sequence encodes CASRGTGNTGELFF.

This clone has only one observation. This chain joins TRBV20-1 and TRBJ2-5; D ambiguous. Germline V gene data show CDR1 as DFQATT and CDR2 as SNEGSKA (reference sequence). This CDR3 region has 11 residues. The V and J ends lost 6 bases and 5 bases respectively, with 10 bases between them. CDR3 protein: CSAVHAETQYF. Here the CDR3 DNA reads TGCAGTGCGGTCCATGCGGAGACCCAGTACTTC.

The gene calls are TRBV6-5 and TRBJ2-7; D is perhaps TRBD1 (6 bases). V lost 0 bases to trimming and J lost 6 bases, with 18 bases between them. The CDR3 spans 16 residues. CDR1 is MNHEY, CDR2 SVGAGI, per germline. CDR3 DNA: TGTGCCAGCAGTTACTCGAGGGGGTTAATAATCCTCGAGCAGTACTTC. Translating it yields CASSYSRGLIILEQYF.

The chain employs TRBV25-1 and TRBJ2-3, with D maybe TRBD1 (5 bases). This CDR3 contains 14 residues. Trimming left V 10 bases short and J 4 bases short, with 18 bases between. Germline V CDR1 and CDR2: MGHDK, SYGVNS. CDR3 DNA sequence: TGTGCCATCTCTAGGGGCGGTAGTTCAGATACGCAGTATTTT. Protein product: CAISRGGSSDTQYF.

This chain's CDR3 is CASTGQGYETQYF. CDR3 coding DNA: TGTGCCAGTACGGGACAGGGTTACGAGACCCAGTACTTC. The V call is TRBV19, the J call TRBJ2-5; 9 bases are a match to TRBD1. With V trimmed by 7 bases and J by 5 bases, 5 bases remained unmatched. Looked up from germline, CDR1 is LNHDA and CDR2 is SQIVND (reference sequence). This CDR3 comprises 13 residues.

V is TRBV19 and J is TRBJ2-7, with D possibly TRBD1 on 6 matching bases. The CDR3 totals 13 residues. V lost 5 bases and J lost 2, with 10 bases in between. Germline V CDR1 and CDR2: LNHDA, SQIVND (reference sequence). The CDR3 region has the DNA TGTGCCAGTAGTCTAGGACAGACCTACGAGCAGTACTTC. Its translation: CASSLGQTYEQYF. Using reference TRBV19 and TRBJ2-7 for the parts outside the CDR3, the full variable domain is DGGITQSPKYLFRKEGQNVTLSCEQNLNHDAMYWYRQDPGQGLRLIYYSQIVNDFQKGDIAEGYSVSREKKESFPLTVTSAQKNPTAFYLCASSLGQTYEQYFGPGTRLTVT.

The chain recombines TRBV7-9 with TRBJ1-1; TRBD1 agrees at 9 bases. The germline CDR1 and CDR2 sequences are SEHNR and FQNEAQ (reference sequence). The J segment lost 8 bases and the V segment lost 5 bases, leaving 3 bases of the junction unmatched. The CDR3 contains 12 residues. The CDR3 sequence is CASSIGTGEAFF. CDR3 sequence (DNA): TGTGCCAGCAGCATAGGGACAGGGGAAGCTTTCTTT. The full variable domain, rest sourced from reference TRBV7-9 and TRBJ1-1, is DTGVSQNPRHKITKRGQNVTFRCDPISEHNRLYWYRQTLGQGPEFLTYFQNEAQLEKSRLLSDRFSAERPKGSFSTLEIQRTEQGDSAMYLCASSIGTGEAFFGQGTRLTVV.

This chain connects TRBV5-4 to TRBJ2-5; possible D gene TRBD1, 6 bases. Germline assignment: CDR1 SGHNT and CDR2 YYREEE (reference sequence). The CDR3 consists of 14 residues. Trimming removed 2 bases from V and 3 bases from J, with 11 bases in between. CDR3: CASSLGRTEETQYF. CDR3 DNA sequence: TGTGCCAGCAGCTTAGGTAGGACAGAAGAGACCCAGTACTTC.

The chain couples TRBV29-1 to TRBJ1-1, with D perhaps matching TRBD1 (5 bases). CDR3 length: 14 amino acids. Germline CDR1 and CDR2: SQVTM and ANQGSEA. With 7 bases removed from V and 5 bases from J, the gap between germline ends came to 20 bases. The chain's CDR3 is CSADAGKRETEAFF. As DNA, the CDR3 is TGCAGCGCAGACGCAGGGAAACGAGAAACTGAAGCTTTCTTT. Based on the CDR3 plus reference TRBV29-1 and TRBJ1-1, the full variable domain is SAVISQKPSRDICQRGTSLTIQCQVDSQVTMMFWYRQQPGQSLTLIATANQGSEATYESGFVIDKFPISRPNLTFSTLTVSNMSPEDSSIYLCSADAGKRETEAFFGQGTRLTVV.

V and J are TRBV27 and TRBJ1-1, with D uncertain. Trimming pared 3 bases from V and 6 bases from J, leaving 11 bases between. Germline CDR1 and CDR2: MNHEY and SMNVEV (reference sequence). The CDR3 has 13 amino acids. CDR3 coding DNA: TGTGCCAGCAGTTTCTATCAGGCCTCTGAAGCTTTCTTT. Amino acid sequence: CASSFYQASEAFF.